A single sample is the source of the 23 T cell receptor beta chains below, sequenced in a study of T-cell memory formation after mild COVID-19. TCRdb re-called the 5' RACE reads with MiXCR, one entry per CDR3 protein. The sample consists of approximately 480,000 distinct CDR3 sequences, about 20% of them appearing once. The sample consisted of PBMCs or a T cell subset sorted from them (not recorded which). The receptors were gathered from an adult woman who had mild COVID-19 (a few samples of this study predate the infection). Cell type and time point are not known.

This chain joins TRBV20-1 and TRBJ2-7; maybe TRBD2 (7 bases). In germline, CDR1 is DFQATT, CDR2 SNEGSKA (reference sequence). CDR3 length equals 15 residues. Trimming shortened V by 1 base and J by 0 bases, and 13 bases separated the two germline ends. As DNA, the CDR3 is TGCAGTGCTAGAGGAGGGGGGGCGGCCTCCTACGAGCAGTACTTC. This gives the protein CSARGGGAASYEQYF.

The table lists this clonotype with a few counts. The rearrangement uses TRBV12-3 or TRBV12-4 and TRBJ2-4; D may match TRBD1 or TRBD2 (5 bases each). This CDR3 comprises 14 residues. Trimming cost V 3 bases and J 0 bases, with 6 bases left between them. The CDR3 reads CASSFGGAKNIQYF. CDR3 sequence (DNA): TGTGCCAGCAGTTTTGGGGGAGCCAAAAACATTCAGTACTTC.

This clonotype was detected many times. CDR3 protein: CAISVQGAGNEQFF. For the CDR3, the DNA is TGTGCCATCAGTGTTCAGGGGGCGGGCAATGAGCAGTTCTTC. This chain connects TRBV10-3 to TRBJ2-1; TRBD1 matches 8 bases. In germline, CDR1 is ENHRY, CDR2 SYGVKD. This CDR3 has 14 residues. Trimming removed 4 bases from V and 6 bases from J; junction bases left unmatched: 5.

J is TRBJ2-2 and V is TRBV5-1; D perhaps matches TRBD1 (5 bases). In germline, CDR1 is SGHRS, CDR2 YFSETQ. Trimming pared 4 bases from V and 5 bases from J, leaving 12 bases between. The CDR3 contains 14 residues. CDR3 in amino acids: CASSQGLQTGELFF. The DNA of the CDR3 is TGCGCCAGCAGCCAGGGTTTACAGACCGGGGAGCTGTTTTTT.

This chain connects TRBV11-3 to TRBJ2-7, with no clear D. In germline, CDR1 is SGHNT, CDR2 YENEEA. This CDR3 has 13 residues. With 1 base removed from V and 2 bases from J, the gap between germline ends came to 6 bases. CDR3 in DNA: TGTGCCAGCAGCTTAGTCACGGCCTACGAGCAGTACTTC. Translating it yields CASSLVTAYEQYF.

This clonotype was detected ten times or more. The chain employs TRBV12-3 or TRBV12-4 and TRBJ2-1, with TRBD2 identical over 9 bases. J lost 8 bases, V lost 4 bases, and 6 bases had no gene match. The CDR3 runs to 14 residues. CDR3 loop: CASSSPGLAYEQFF. The CDR3 nucleotides read TGTGCCAGCAGTTCCCCGGGACTAGCCTATGAGCAGTTCTTC.

This clonotype was observed a few times. V and J are TRBV4-2 and TRBJ2-3; 10 nucleotides match TRBD2. Germline values: CDR1 LGHNA, CDR2 YNFKEQ. This CDR3 region has 19 residues. The V gene end was trimmed by 0 bases and the J gene end by 1 base; junction bases not matched to a gene: 10. The CDR3 DNA is TGTGCCAGCAGCCAAGATGTGATAGCGGGAGGTTGGGGCACAGATACGCAGTATTTT. Encoded protein: CASSQDVIAGGWGTDTQYF.

The rearrangement links TRBV7-8 to TRBJ2-7; TRBD2 matches at 10 bases. V gave up 5 bases and J gave up 0 bases; unmatched junction bases: 13. The CDR3 is 18 residues long. Germline assignment: CDR1 SGHVS and CDR2 FQNEAQ. In DNA form, the CDR3 reads TGTGCCAGCAGCAGGTGGCTAGCGGGGGCTATTAGCTCCTACGAGCAGTACTTC. Its protein is CASSRWLAGAISSYEQYF.

V and J are TRBV4-2 and TRBJ2-7, with 12 bases fitting TRBD2. V shed 4 bases and J 2 bases; nucleotides not matched to a gene: 3. The length of the CDR3 is 15 residues. The V gene's germline CDR1 is LGHNA and CDR2 YNFKEQ. This CDR3 reads CASSLRTSGTYEQYF. For the CDR3, the DNA is TGTGCCAGCAGCCTTCGGACTAGCGGGACCTACGAGCAGTACTTC.

This clonotype appeared a few times. The gene calls are TRBV6-6 and TRBJ2-7, with 11 positions matching TRBD2. The CDR3 has 16 amino acids. Per germline, CDR1 MNHNY and CDR2 SVGAGI (reference sequence). The trim removed 1 base at V and 1 base at J, leaving 3 bases unmatched. CDR3 DNA sequence: TGTGCCAGCAGTTACTTCCCTAGCGGGGGGTCCTACGAGCAGTACTTC. This encodes CASSYFPSGGSYEQYF.

The chain joins TRBV9 to TRBJ1-1, with a weak D call TRBD1 (6 bases). Trimming stripped 4 bases from V and 11 bases from J, with 15 bases between. The CDR3 runs 12 residues. The germline gives CDR1 SGDLS, CDR2 YYNGEE. CDR3 DNA: TGTGCCAGCAGCCGTGTCAGGGGAAACGCTTTCTTT. It codes for CASSRVRGNAFF.

The chain joins TRBV30 to TRBJ1-1; possible D gene TRBD1, 5 bases. The V gene lost 0 bases and the J gene lost 5 bases, with 10 bases spanning the gap. The V gene's germline CDR1 is GTSNPN and CDR2 SVGIG (reference sequence). The CDR3 is 13 amino acids. CDR3 sequence: CAWSVGGKTEAFF. Written as DNA, the CDR3 is TGTGCCTGGAGTGTTGGGGGAAAGACTGAAGCTTTCTTT.

V is TRBV19 and J is TRBJ2-4; D ambiguous. Per the germline V gene, CDR1 is LNHDA and CDR2 is SQIVND (reference sequence). The length of the CDR3 is 15 residues. Deletions cut 4 bases from V and 0 bases from J, with 10 bases between. Here the CDR3 reads CASSNRALAKNIQYF. The DNA of the CDR3 is TGTGCCAGTAGTAACCGGGCCCTAGCCAAAAACATTCAGTACTTC.

This clonotype was found a few times. The chain combines TRBV6-2 or TRBV6-3 with TRBJ2-1; 10 bases map to TRBD2. CDR1 and CDR2 (germline): MNHEY, SVGEGT. V lost 4 bases to trimming and J lost 3 bases; unmatched junction nucleotides: 6. The CDR3 spans 16 residues. CDR3 nucleotide sequence: TGTGCCAGCAGTTGGAGCGGGGGGGGGCTCTACAATGAGCAGTTCTTC. It is translated as CASSWSGGGLYNEQFF.

The chain uses TRBV5-6 and TRBJ2-5; D may be TRBD2 (6 bases). Germline V CDR1 and CDR2: SGHDT, YYEEEE. Trimming took 3 bases from V and 0 from J, leaving 15 bases between them. This CDR3 has 16 residues. In DNA form, the CDR3 reads TGTGCCAGCAGCTCCCGGGACTGGGGGTACCAAGAGACCCAGTACTTC. Its protein product is CASSSRDWGYQETQYF. Full variable domain (remainder filled in from reference TRBV5-6 and TRBJ2-5): DAGVTQSPTHLIKTRGQQVTLRCSPKSGHDTVSWYQQALGQGPQFIFQYYEEEERQRGNFPDRFSGHQFPNYSSELNVNALLLGDSALYLCASSSRDWGYQETQYFGPGTRLLVL.

There are a few counts of this clonotype. The rearrangement joins TRBV2 to TRBJ2-7; 10 bases match TRBD1. V gave up 2 bases and J gave up 2 bases; unmatched junction bases: 6. The V gene's germline CDR1 is SNHLY and CDR2 FYNNEI. The CDR3 consists of 16 residues. This chain's CDR3 is CASSEWGQGSPYEQYF. The CDR3 DNA is TGTGCCAGCAGTGAATGGGGACAGGGGTCCCCCTACGAGCAGTACTTC.

This clonotype was counted ten times or more. The chain uses TRBV27 and TRBJ1-2; D might be TRBD1 (5 bases). The germline gives CDR1 MNHEY, CDR2 SMNVEV (reference sequence). V was cut by 4 bases and J by 7 bases, with 25 bases left in between. The CDR3 contains 17 residues. CDR3 residues: CASSSIWEGDEMVGYTF. The DNA of the CDR3 is TGTGCCAGCAGTTCCATCTGGGAAGGGGATGAGATGGTTGGCTACACCTTC.

The chain uses TRBV3-1 and TRBJ1-1; D gene uncertain. This CDR3 comprises 14 residues. V lost 3 bases and J lost 1, with 9 bases in between. Germline lookup yields CDR1 LGHDT and CDR2 YNNKEL (reference sequence). The CDR3 DNA sequence: TGTGCCAGCAGCCATTTAGAAAGGAACACTGAAGCTTTCTTT. Translated: CASSHLERNTEAFF.

This clonotype has a handful of counts. The chain links TRBV5-1 to TRBJ2-1; 7 bases match TRBD2. J lost 15 bases, V lost 2 bases, and 14 bases had no gene match. The germline CDR1 and CDR2 sequences are SGHRS and YFSETQ. CDR3 length: 14 residues. The CDR3 DNA reads TGCGCCAGCAGCTTAAACCTTGACAGCGGGACGGGGTTCTTC. Translated: CASSLNLDSGTGFF.

The chain joins TRBV28 to TRBJ2-5; D perhaps matches TRBD1 (6 bases). V was shortened by 5 bases and J by 7 bases, with 23 bases between the two germline ends. This CDR3 is 16 amino acids long. Germline CDR1 and CDR2: MDHEN and SYDVKM. The CDR3 reads CASSASLQGSEGTQYF. The CDR3 nucleotides read TGTGCCAGCAGTGCGAGTCTACAGGGTTCTGAGGGGACCCAGTACTTC.

This clonotype came up many times. The V gene is TRBV7-9, the J gene TRBJ2-7; D not resolved. Germline V gene lookup returns CDR1 SEHNR and CDR2 FQNEAQ (reference sequence). V shed 3 bases and J shed 6 bases, with 18 bases lying between them. This CDR3 is 15 amino acids long. For the CDR3, the DNA is TGTGCCAGCAGCTTGAACACAGCTTCCCTAGGCGAGCAGTACTTC. Encoded protein: CASSLNTASLGEQYF.

V gene TRBV7-9 combines with J gene TRBJ2-5, with unresolved D. CDR1 is SEHNR, CDR2 FQNEAQ, per germline (reference sequence). Trimming cost V 5 bases and J 1 base, with 5 bases left between them. CDR3 length: 12 residues. The CDR3: CASSITQETQYF. The CDR3 nucleotides read TGTGCCAGCAGCATTACCCAAGAGACCCAGTACTTC.

This chain links TRBV6-2 or TRBV6-3 with TRBJ2-1; a weak D match, TRBD2 (6 bases). CDR1 MNHEY and CDR2 SVGEGT come from the germline V gene. V dropped 4 bases and J dropped 10 bases, with 17 bases sitting between them. CDR3 length equals 14 residues. CDR3 residues: CASSSGRGTLEQFF. CDR3 bases: TGTGCCAGCAGTTCCGGACGGGGGACTCTCGAGCAGTTCTTC.